This T cell receptor (beta chain) comes out of a study of CD8 T cells in Susac syndrome. Random hexamers were used to reverse transcribe an amount of about 0.45 to 1 ug RNA. The immunoSEQ assay covered 54 Vbeta and 13 Jbeta segments for CDR3. TCRdb independently ran MiXCR on the immunoSEQ multiplex PCR reads; one entry per CDR3 protein. The data show some 160,000 distinct CDR3 sequences, 92% seen once. Sequencing targeted TCR beta in blood CD8+ and CD4+ T cells. Controls were healthy donors chosen to match patients in age and sex. Isolation of CD8+ and CD4+ T cells was performed negatively, whereas enrichment of TEMRA cells was done by FACS. The CDR3 has 15 amino acids. V was cut by 1 base and J by 1 base, with 10 bases left in between. The germline gives CDR1 KGHSH, CDR2 LQKENI.

The sequenced sample consisted of CD4+ T cells from PBMCs. The chain recombines TRBV18 with TRBJ1-1; D uncertain. This sequence was found in a human donor in good health. The CDR3 bases are TGTGCCAGCTCACCACAGGAAGGGTGGAACACTGAAGCTTTCTTT. Translated, it gives CASSPQEGWNTEAFF.